Following are 9 T cell receptor beta chains from one sample sequenced in a study of control samples from healthy donors and cancer patients. Repertoires were generated with immunoSEQ multiplex PCR, while TCRdb's copy carries only in-frame clones and drops some. The table lists roughly 43,000 clones, around 87% of them singletons. Sample: PBMCs. The origin of the receptors is a woman aged 60 to 75 with lung cancer.

The chain uses TRBV9 and TRBJ2-4; D tentatively fits TRBD1 or TRBD2 (5 bases each). Trimming took off 4 bases at V and 7 bases at J, with 18 bases between the two ends. This CDR3 has 15 residues. The germline V gene has CDR1 SGDLS and CDR2 YYNGEE. The CDR3 is CASSTGGSLQNIQYF. In DNA form, the CDR3 reads TGTGCCAGCAGCACTGGGGGTTCCCTCCAGAACATTCAGTACTTC.

The J gene is TRBJ1-1, the V gene TRBV6-6, with 8 bases lining up with TRBD1. The CDR3 spans 13 residues. J lost 11 bases, V lost 2 bases, and 7 bases had no gene match. The germline V gene encodes CDR1 MNHNY and CDR2 SVGAGI (reference sequence). CDR3: CASSYGQGSAAFF. DNA of the CDR3: TGTGCCAGCAGTTACGGACAGGGCTCGGCGGCTTTCTTT.

The chain employs TRBV9 and TRBJ1-6, with 8 nucleotides matching TRBD1. Germline V gene sequence: CDR1 SGDLS, CDR2 YYNGEE. The CDR3 sequence is 17 residues long. V gave up 0 bases and J gave up 2 bases; unmatched junction bases: 4. CDR3 residues: CASSVGQGATYNSPLHF. The CDR3 region has the DNA TGTGCCAGCAGCGTAGGGCAGGGGGCAACCTATAATTCACCCCTCCACTTT.

This chain joins TRBV6-6 and TRBJ1-4; D is unresolved. The CDR3 runs 13 residues. CDR1 MNHNY and CDR2 SVGAGI come from the germline V gene (reference sequence). The germline V and J ends were trimmed by 6 bases and 5 bases, with 10 bases remaining between them. The CDR3 DNA reads as TGTGCCAGCAGCCGGGCCTTAAATGAAAAACTGTTTTTT. Translation: CASSRALNEKLFF.

The gene calls are TRBV5-1 and TRBJ2-7; the match to TRBD1 covers 10 bases. Germline CDR1 is SGHRS and CDR2 is YFSETQ. The CDR3 length is 15 residues. The ends lost 3 bases at V and 0 bases at J; junction bases unmatched: 3. In DNA, the CDR3 is TGCGCCAGCAGCTCAGACAGGGGGCCCTCCTACGAGCAGTACTTC. This codes for CASSSDRGPSYEQYF.

The chain combines TRBV19 with TRBJ2-2; 7 bases line up with TRBD1. Trimming at V came to 4 bases and at J to 3 bases, leaving 2 bases not matched to a gene. The CDR3 totals 14 residues. Germline V CDR1 and CDR2: LNHDA, SQIVND (reference sequence). CDR3 DNA: TGTGCCAGTAGTACGACAGGGTACACCGGGGAGCTGTTTTTT. It yields the protein CASSTTGYTGELFF.

The chain carries TRBV20-1 and TRBJ2-3; D remains ambiguous. V lost 3 bases, J lost 2 bases, and 9 bases lay in between. CDR3 size: 13 residues. CDR1 is DFQATT and CDR2 is SNEGSKA in the germline V gene (reference sequence). CDR3 residues: CSASVQSTDTQYF. In nucleotides, the CDR3 is TGCAGTGCTAGTGTGCAGTCCACAGATACGCAGTATTTT.

V usage is TRBV19 and J usage is TRBJ2-2; D possibly corresponds to TRBD1 (5 bases). This CDR3 is 13 amino acids long. The ends were cut back, 4 bases at V and 6 bases at J, with 9 bases in the middle. Germline V gene lookup returns CDR1 LNHDA and CDR2 SQIVND (reference sequence). The CDR3 reads CASSTLGAGELFF. CDR3 DNA: TGTGCCAGTAGTACCCTAGGGGCCGGGGAGCTGTTTTTT.

V usage is TRBV12-3 or TRBV12-4 and J usage is TRBJ1-3; no clear D gene. The CDR3 has 12 residues. The V and J ends lost 1 base and 5 bases respectively, with 3 bases between them. The CDR3 is CASSLDRNTIYF. Here the CDR3 DNA reads TGTGCCAGCAGTTTAGATAGAAACACCATATATTTT.